What follows describes a single T cell receptor (beta chain). This clonotype was detected a few times. The antigen it recognizes is unknown. Base qualities are not provided; no much larger clone lies one nucleotide away. The sample was run on an Illumina HiSeq 1500. TCRdb cleaned the public reads at Q25 with fastp, built clones with MiXCR and kept in-frame beta chains. Identical CDR3 proteins give one entry, which carries the most common genes and DNA. The sample has about 450,000 distinct CDR3 sequences on record, roughly 31% of them singletons. The ten largest clones capture approximately 13% of the sample. The data were obtained in a study of T cell repertoires in cytomegalovirus infection (dated by TCRdb to about 2019). For context, the study as a whole: The HLA type of each donor mattered for the analysis, because public TCR beta signatures pointed to carriage of CMV infection along with the matching HLA type. Results and caveats for the whole study, not just this receptor: Carriers of CMV infection plus the relevant HLA type were discriminated by the cumulative frequency of public TCR beta family members in the study cohort and in an independent roughly 380-donor cohort. The ex vivo response was dominated by HLA-C-restricted CMV-specific TCR beta clonotypes, and the single most frequent clonotype in two of eight donors was supplied by these HLA-C-restricted clonotypes.

The CDR3 sequence holds 15 residues, the cysteine and phenylalanine included. Just CDR3 DNA is preserved here, 45 bases in frame from base 1. V drops 5 bases and J drops 5 bases, leaving 17 bases in between. CDR1 and CDR2 are drawn from the germline V gene: SGHTA, FQGNSA. The chain joins TRBV7-2 to TRBJ2-3; the D gene is perhaps TRBD1, on 6 matching bases. The receptor's source is a human donor in good health (CMV status not recorded). Some clones in this sample may be carry-over from other donors' samples. The sample comprised PBMCs. The DNA sequence is TGTGCCAGCAGCCCCCCGACAGGTTTGGGAGATACGCAGTATTTT. Translated, this gives CASSPPTGLGDTQYF.